Listed below are T cell receptor beta chains from one sample, sequenced in a study of cytomegalovirus exposure and HLA in healthy donors. TCRdb's table, derived via immunoSEQ multiplex PCR, lists solely in-frame clones and lacks some. The sample records 150,000 or so clones, approximately 80% being singletons. The sequencing sample was made of PBMCs. Receptors originate from a woman in her forties or fifties in good health and CMV-seropositive. CDR3s include the opening cysteine and the closing phenylalanine or tryptophan. The D gene is left open where the match is weak. Size is omitted from some rows. Given values are once, few, many or a class for expanded clones.

>TRBV7-9|NA|TRBJ1-6|NA
CASSLERPSPLHF
TGTGCCAGCAGCTTAGAGAGGCCTTCACCCCTCCACTTT
>TRBV7-9|NA|TRBJ2-7|NA
CSSSLSSYEQYF
TGTTCCAGCAGCTTGAGCTCCTACGAGCAGTACTTC
>TRBV6-6|NA|TRBJ2-7|NA
CASTEDVSYEQYF
TGTGCCAGCACGGAGGACGTATCCTACGAGCAGTACTTC
>TRBV7-2|TRBD1|TRBJ2-3|NA
CASSLRGGGDTQYF
TGTGCCAGCAGCTTACGAGGGGGCGGCGATACGCAGTATTTT
>TRBV19|NA|TRBJ2-4|NA
CASSRQEKNIQYF
TGTGCCAGTAGTCGACAGGAAAAAAACATTCAGTACTTC
>TRBV9|NA|TRBJ1-2|NA
CASSVEGNNYGYTF
TGTGCCAGCAGCGTAGAGGGGAATAACTATGGCTACACCTTC
>TRBV4-1|NA|TRBJ1-4|NA
CASSFQGINEKLFF
TGCGCCAGCAGCTTCCAGGGGATTAATGAAAAACTGTTTTTT
>TRBV30|TRBD2|TRBJ2-3|NA
CAWSPFRDYPELRDTQYF
TGTGCCTGGAGTCCATTCCGGGACTACCCCGAACTCCGAGATACGCAGTATTTT
>TRBV5-4|TRBD2|TRBJ2-7|NA
CASSSPGTRLEQYF
TGTGCCAGCAGCTCCCCCGGGACTAGGCTCGAGCAGTACTTC
>TRBV4-3|NA|TRBJ1-1|once
CASSQVAANTEAFF
TGCGCCAGCAGCCAAGTAGCAGCGAACACTGAAGCTTTCTTT
>TRBV11-2|TRBD1|TRBJ2-7|few
CASSLEYGTGNF
TGTGCCAGCAGCTTAGAATACGGGACAGGGAATTTC
>TRBV18|NA|TRBJ1-2|NA
CASSPPSPIDTNYGYTF
TGTGCCAGCTCACCACCGTCCCCAATAGACACTAACTATGGCTACACCTTC
>TRBV7-9|TRBD2|TRBJ2-1|NA
CASSLKGLGSDEQFF
TGTGCCAGCAGCTTAAAGGGACTAGGGTCGGATGAGCAGTTCTTC
>TRBV2|NA|TRBJ1-5|NA
CASSGQSNQPQHF
TGTGCCAGCAGTGGACAGAGTAATCAGCCCCAGCATTTT
>TRBV5-4|TRBD1|TRBJ2-7|NA
CASSLGQGALIEQYF
TGTGCCAGCAGCTTGGGACAGGGCGCCCTAATCGAGCAGTACTTC
>TRBV19|TRBD1|TRBJ1-1|NA
CASSRQGPTEAFF
TGTGCCAGTAGCCGACAGGGGCCCACTGAAGCTTTCTTT
>TRBV30|TRBD2|TRBJ2-7|NA
CACPTAGTNEQYF
TGTGCCTGCCCGACAGCGGGAACGAACGAGCAGTACTTC
>TRBV5-4|NA|TRBJ2-7|NA
CASSSPPSWEQYF
TGTGCCAGCAGCTCCCCTCCTAGTTGGGAGCAGTACTTT
>TRBV7-2|NA|TRBJ2-7|NA
CASSSVGGRYEQYF
TGTGCCAGCAGCTCCGTGGGGGGACGCTACGAGCAGTACTTC
>TRBV18|TRBD1|TRBJ1-4|NA
CASSPPGGGIYEKLFF
TGTGCCAGCTCACCACCAGGGGGCGGAATATACGAAAAACTGTTTTTT
>TRBV28|TRBD1|TRBJ2-7|NA
CASSTPGQGPYEQYF
TGTGCCAGCAGTACCCCGGGACAGGGTCCCTACGAGCAGTACTTC
>TRBV6-6|TRBD1|TRBJ1-2|NA
CASSQQGDYGYTF
TGTGCCAGCAGTCAGCAGGGGGACTATGGCTACACCTTC
>TRBV11-2|NA|TRBJ1-2|few
CASSAGTPFVSF
TGTGCCAGCAGTGCCGGGACACCCTTTGTCTCCTTC
>TRBV10-1|TRBD1|TRBJ2-1|NA
CASSVGTGDVNEQFF
TGCGCCAGCAGTGTAGGGACAGGGGATGTGAATGAGCAGTTCTTC
>TRBV7-9|NA|TRBJ2-2|NA
CASSLSREGGELFF
TGTGCCAGCAGCTTATCCAGGGAAGGCGGGGAGCTGTTTTTT
>TRBV7-3|TRBD2|TRBJ2-3|NA
CASSPTPTTSGVTLRSDTQYF
TGTGCCAGCAGCCCTACCCCGACGACTAGCGGGGTTACACTTCGCTCAGATACGCAGTATTTT
>TRBV25-1|NA|TRBJ2-6|NA
CASSESHSGANVLTF
TGTGCCAGCAGTGAGTCCCACTCTGGGGCCAACGTCCTGACTTTC
>TRBV15|TRBD2|TRBJ2-3|NA
CATSRGAGGPDTQYF
TGTGCCACCAGCAGAGGAGCGGGAGGGCCGGATACGCAGTATTTT
>TRBV7-9|NA|TRBJ2-5|NA
CASSSGAGRRETQYF
TGTGCCAGCAGCAGTGGGGCGGGGAGAAGAGAGACCCAGTACTTC
>TRBV6-4|NA|TRBJ1-1|NA
CASRLEGGSAEAFF
TGTGCCAGCAGGCTGGAGGGTGGGAGCGCTGAAGCTTTCTTT
>TRBV28|TRBD1|TRBJ1-5|NA
CASSLLQGGVEPQHF
TGTGCCAGCAGTTTACTCCAGGGGGGCGTGGAGCCCCAGCATTTT
>TRBV4-2|TRBD2|TRBJ2-3|NA
CASSQDVAGVGTDTQYF
TGTGCCAGCAGCCAAGATGTAGCGGGAGTCGGCACAGATACGCAGTATTTT
>TRBV2|TRBD2|TRBJ2-5|NA
CASSERLAGEGTQYF
TGTGCCAGCAGCGAGAGACTAGCGGGAGAGGGGACCCAGTACTTC
>TRBV19|NA|TRBJ1-1|NA
CASSIAPPLGDPNPEAFF
TGTGCCAGTAGTATAGCCCCCCCTCTTGGAGACCCAAACCCTGAAGCTTTCTTT
>TRBV30|NA|TRBJ1-3|NA
CAWSRGKARNTIYF
TGTGCCTGGAGTAGAGGGAAGGCGAGAAACACCATATATTTT
>TRBV4-2|TRBD2|TRBJ2-5|NA
CASSQEGFLAGVYETQYF
TGTGCCAGCAGCCAAGAAGGATTCCTAGCGGGAGTATACGAGACCCAGTACTTC
>TRBV28|NA|TRBJ1-5|NA
CASRVTSQPQHF
TGTGCCAGCAGGGTCACTAGTCAGCCCCAGCATTTT
>TRBV5-1|TRBD1|TRBJ1-1|NA
CASSLGTGNTEAFF
TGCGCCAGCAGCTTGGGGACAGGTAACACTGAAGCTTTCTTT
>TRBV19|TRBD1|TRBJ1-2|NA
CASTPWEDRLGGYTF
TGTGCCAGTACCCCATGGGAGGACAGGCTCGGTGGCTACACCTTC
>TRBV2|TRBD1|TRBJ1-2|NA
CASEDRASYGYTF
TGTGCCAGTGAAGACAGGGCAAGCTATGGCTACACCTTC